These 7 T cell receptor beta chains originate from one sample sequenced in a study of blood T cells in healthy people across ages (dated by TCRdb to between 2015 and 2016). The library was produced with 5' RACE. Sequencing used an Illumina HiSeq 2500. The second PCR ran for about 7 to 11 cycles and used a J-beta primer mix along with a sample-barcoded 5' primer. TCRdb trimmed the raw reads at Q25, called clones with MiXCR and kept productive beta chains. Every entry covers one CDR3 protein and lists the most common genes and DNA from its rows. The sample table shows 450,000 to 650,000 distinct CDR3 sequences, and less than 25% are seen once. 7.5% to 9% of the sample goes to the ten largest clones. A further study also used this sample, focusing on T cells of mothers and their children.

The sequencing sample was made of blood. These receptors all stem from a boy under 18 in good health.

The chain is built from TRBV6-2 or TRBV6-3 and TRBJ2-3; 9 nucleotides line up with TRBD1. V shed 5 bases and J 6 bases; nucleotides not matched to a gene: 9. Per germline, CDR1 MNHEY and CDR2 SVGEGT. This CDR3 has 15 residues. The CDR3 DNA is TGTGCCAGCAGTCCCGGACAGGGGAAGGGTGATACGCAGTATTTT. The encoded protein is CASSPGQGKGDTQYF.

This clonotype was seen only a few times. The chain couples TRBV10-3 to TRBJ2-1; 7 bases agree with TRBD2. The CDR3 loop spans 13 amino acids. Per the germline V gene, CDR1 is ENHRY and CDR2 is SYGVKD. With V trimmed by 4 bases and J by 8 bases, 5 bases remained unmatched. The CDR3: CAISGLARDEQFF. In nucleotides, the CDR3 is TGTGCCATCAGTGGACTAGCCCGGGATGAGCAGTTCTTC.

V usage is TRBV6-2 or TRBV6-3 and J usage is TRBJ1-1; D gene ambiguous. V was trimmed by 2 bases and J by 4 bases, leaving 20 bases between them. From germline, CDR1 is MNHEY and CDR2 SVGEGT. The CDR3 is made up of 17 amino acids. In nucleotides, the CDR3 is TGTGCCAGCAGTTACGGGCGGCCCCAGACCTACAGCACTGAAGCTTTCTTT. It encodes CASSYGRPQTYSTEAFF.

This clonotype came up a few times. In DNA form, the CDR3 reads TGTGCCAGCTCACCTAAAAATGAAAAACTGTTTTTT. Translating gives CASSPKNEKLFF. The genes are TRBV18 and TRBJ1-4, with unresolved D. Germline lookup yields CDR1 KGHSH and CDR2 LQKENI. The CDR3 is 12 residues long. V lost 3 bases to trimming and J lost 5 bases, with 4 bases between them.

Only a few counts were recorded for this clonotype. This rearrangement joins TRBV28 to TRBJ2-1, with 12 bases aligning to TRBD2. Germline lookup yields CDR1 MDHEN and CDR2 SYDVKM. The V gene end was trimmed by 5 bases and the J gene end by 10 bases; junction bases not matched to a gene: 0. The CDR3 has 12 residues. The CDR3 nucleotides are TGTGCCAGCAGTACTAGCGGGAGGGAGCAGTTCTTC. It encodes CASSTSGREQFF.

This clonotype occurred a few times. The rearrangement joins TRBV11-2 to TRBJ1-1; D not certain. The CDR3 spans 14 residues. Germline CDR1 and CDR2: SGHAT and FQNNGV. V lost 5 bases and J 4 bases, leaving 14 bases between the germline ends. The CDR3 loop reads CASSQEGLSTEAFF. For the CDR3, the DNA is TGTGCCAGCAGCCAGGAAGGGTTGAGCACTGAAGCTTTCTTT. Full variable domain (missing parts from reference TRBV11-2 and TRBJ1-1): EAGVAQSPRYKIIEKRQSVAFWCNPISGHATLYWYQQILGQGPKLLIQFQNNGVVDDSQLPKDRFSAERLKGVDSTLKIQPAKLEDSAVYLCASSQEGLSTEAFFGQGTRLTVV.

The rearrangement links TRBV3-1 to TRBJ2-5; 10 bases map to TRBD1. The junction had 5 bases not matched to a gene; V was cut back by 1 base and J by 12 bases. Germline V CDR1 and CDR2: LGHDT, YNNKEL (reference sequence). The CDR3 contains 13 residues. Written as DNA, the CDR3 is TGTGCCAGCAGCCAAGCCGGGACAGGGGATGAGTACTTC. Amino acid sequence: CASSQAGTGDEYF.